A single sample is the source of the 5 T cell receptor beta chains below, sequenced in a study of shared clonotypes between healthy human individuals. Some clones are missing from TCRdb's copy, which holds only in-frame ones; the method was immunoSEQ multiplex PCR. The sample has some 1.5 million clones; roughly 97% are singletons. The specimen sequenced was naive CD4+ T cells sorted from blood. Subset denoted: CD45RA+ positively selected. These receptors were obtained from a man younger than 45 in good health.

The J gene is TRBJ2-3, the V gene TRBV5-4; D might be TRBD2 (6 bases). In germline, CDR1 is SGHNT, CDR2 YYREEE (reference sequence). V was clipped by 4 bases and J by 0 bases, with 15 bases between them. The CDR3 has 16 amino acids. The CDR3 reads CASSPGLAMSTDTQYF. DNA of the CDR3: TGTGCCAGCAGCCCTGGGCTAGCGATGAGCACAGATACGCAGTATTTT.

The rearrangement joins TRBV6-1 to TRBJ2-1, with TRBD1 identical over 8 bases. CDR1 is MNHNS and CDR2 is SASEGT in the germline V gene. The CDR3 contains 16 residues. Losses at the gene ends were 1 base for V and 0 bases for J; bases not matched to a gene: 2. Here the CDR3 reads CASSEVGTGSYNEQFF. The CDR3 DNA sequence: TGTGCCAGCAGTGAAGTGGGGACAGGCTCCTACAATGAGCAGTTCTTC.

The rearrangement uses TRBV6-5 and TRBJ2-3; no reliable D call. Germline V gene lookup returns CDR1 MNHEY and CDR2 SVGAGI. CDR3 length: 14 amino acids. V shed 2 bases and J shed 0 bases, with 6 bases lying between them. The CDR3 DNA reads TGTGCCAGCAGTTACACCCCGAGCACAGATACGCAGTATTTT. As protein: CASSYTPSTDTQYF.

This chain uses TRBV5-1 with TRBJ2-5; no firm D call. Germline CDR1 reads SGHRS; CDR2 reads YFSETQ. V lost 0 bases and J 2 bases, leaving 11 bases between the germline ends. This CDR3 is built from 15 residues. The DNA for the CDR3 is TGCGCCAGCAGCTTGGATCTCGGAAAACAAGAGACCCAGTACTTC. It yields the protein CASSLDLGKQETQYF.

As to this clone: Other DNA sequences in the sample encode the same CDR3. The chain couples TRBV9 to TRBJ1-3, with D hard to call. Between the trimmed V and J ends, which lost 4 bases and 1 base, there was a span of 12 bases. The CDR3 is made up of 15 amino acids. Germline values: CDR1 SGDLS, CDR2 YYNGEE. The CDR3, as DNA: TGTGCCAGCAGCCCCGACGGAGATTCTGGAAACACCATATATTTT. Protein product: CASSPDGDSGNTIYF.